The 5 T cell receptor beta chains listed next were all sequenced from one sample in a study of blood T cell repertoires in COVID-19. Some clones are missing from TCRdb's copy, which holds only in-frame ones; the method was immunoSEQ multiplex PCR. The sample records roughly 85,000 clones, about nine tenths being singletons. Sequenced: peripheral blood. The origin of the receptors is a man aged 45 to 65 with active or convalescent COVID-19.

V usage is TRBV7-6 and J usage is TRBJ2-1; TRBD2 matches 13 bases. CDR1 and CDR2 (germline): SGHVS, FNYEAQ. The CDR3 length is 19 residues. V shed 5 bases, J shed 1 base, and the junction held 11 bases outside the gene matches. CDR3 sequence reads: CASSPGTSGTLKSYNEQFF. In DNA form, the CDR3 reads TGTGCCAGCAGCCCCGGGACTAGCGGGACCCTGAAGTCCTACAATGAGCAGTTCTTC.

The chain couples TRBV28 to TRBJ2-2; D is perhaps TRBD1 (6 bases). The germline V and J ends were trimmed by 7 bases and 4 bases, with 16 bases remaining between them. Germline V gene lookup returns CDR1 MDHEN and CDR2 SYDVKM. The CDR3 is 15 amino acids. The CDR3 DNA follows: TGTGCCAGCACCATCAGAACAGGGCTCACCGGGGAGCTGTTTTTT. Residues: CASTIRTGLTGELFF.

The gene calls are TRBV9 and TRBJ2-4; 12 positions agree with TRBD1. From germline, CDR1 is SGDLS and CDR2 YYNGEE. There are 16 residues in the CDR3. V dropped 2 bases and J dropped 8; count of bases not matched to a gene: 8. CDR3 DNA: TGTGCCAGCAGCGTTTCCGGGACAGGGGGCTTGGACATTCAGTACTTC. Protein: CASSVSGTGGLDIQYF.

V usage is TRBV28 and J usage is TRBJ2-5; 14 bases align to TRBD2. The trim removed 6 bases at V and 3 bases at J, leaving 0 bases unmatched. This CDR3 comprises 14 residues. Germline values: CDR1 MDHEN, CDR2 SYDVKM. The CDR3 bases are TGTGCCAGCAGGGGACTAGCGGGAGAAGAGACCCAGTACTTC. This encodes CASRGLAGEETQYF.

In DNA form, the CDR3 reads TGTGCCTGGTCTTGGGGCAGGGGGAACGGCTACACCTTC. It is translated as CAWSWGRGNGYTF. The chain is built from TRBV30 and TRBJ1-2, with 7 bases aligning to TRBD1. V lost 5 bases to trimming and J lost 8 bases; unmatched junction nucleotides: 11. This CDR3 contains 13 residues. CDR1 and CDR2 from the germline V gene are GTSNPN and SVGIG (reference sequence).